The clone carrying this T cell receptor beta chain was seen ten or more times. Its cognate antigen is unknown. The data are from a study of T-cell memory formation after mild COVID-19. For the study at large: TCR clusters were mostly confined to one donor each. Findings of the study overall: Shrinking CD4+ clones resided mostly in CM and EM, and CD8+ ones in EMRA. Day 15 to 85 contractors were CD4/CD8 balanced; later expanders leaned CD4+.

This CDR3 has 15 residues. V lost 7 bases and J lost 3; bases outside the gene matches: 10. Germline V gene lookup returns CDR1 MDHEN and CDR2 SYDVKM. TCRdb used MiXCR to reprocess the 5' RACE reads, holding one entry per CDR3 protein. The table records fewer than 40,000 distinct CDR3 sequences, 7% to 8% of them present only once. Material: PBMCs or a T cell subset sorted from them (not recorded which). The receptor was isolated from a man between 18 and 35 years old who had mild COVID-19 (a few samples of this study predate the infection). Cell type and time point are not known. This chain links TRBV28 with TRBJ2-7; TRBD1 matches 9 bases. CDR3 region: CASTTPGQGFYEQYF. The CDR3 coding sequence is TGTGCCAGCACCACTCCGGGACAGGGTTTCTACGAGCAGTACTTC.